A single sample is the source of the 10 T cell receptor beta chains below, sequenced in a study of T cells in Graves' hyperthyroidism and ophthalmopathy. Amplified TCR beta CDR3 regions came from RNA transcripts. HTBI primers were the set used in a first-round RT-PCR of the TCR CDR3. TCRdb redid the calling of the multiplex PCR reads with MiXCR, one entry per CDR3 protein. The repertoire holds about 300,000 distinct CDR3 sequences, with around 20% as singletons. The sequencing input was blood. Receptors were obtained from a man aged 50 to 60 with Graves' ophthalmopathy.

This rearrangement joins TRBV10-3 to TRBJ2-2, with 8 positions matching TRBD1. The CDR3 runs 13 residues. Germline V gives CDR1 ENHRY, CDR2 SYGVKD. V dropped 8 bases and J dropped 1; count of bases not matched to a gene: 0. CDR3 residues: CAIGTGNTGELFF. DNA for the CDR3: TGTGCCATCGGGACAGGGAACACCGGGGAGCTGTTTTTT.

The gene calls are TRBV6-1 and TRBJ1-1, with no clear D. Germline V gives CDR1 MNHNS, CDR2 SASEGT. CDR3 length: 14 residues. Deletions cut 2 bases from V and 0 bases from J, with 7 bases between. The CDR3 bases are TGTGCCAGCAGTGAACCTTGGGTGAACACTGAAGCTTTCTTT. Translation: CASSEPWVNTEAFF.

The chain recombines TRBV28 with TRBJ2-7; D possibly corresponds to TRBD1 (6 bases). The CDR3 spans 12 residues. Trimming removed 6 bases from V and 3 bases from J, with 9 bases in between. The germline CDR1 and CDR2 sequences are MDHEN and SYDVKM. In DNA, the CDR3 is TGTGCCAGCAGACTACAGGGCTACGAGCAGTACTTC. Translated, it gives CASRLQGYEQYF. Complete variable domain (other parts from reference TRBV28 and TRBJ2-7): DVKVTQSSRYLVKRTGEKVFLECVQDMDHENMFWYRQDPGLGLRLIYFSYDVKMKEKGDIPEGYSVSREKKERFSLILESASTNQTSMYLCASRLQGYEQYFGPGTRLTVT.

The chain uses TRBV6-1 and TRBJ2-1; 13 nucleotides align to TRBD2. The CDR3 length is 18 residues. V lost 7 bases, J lost 9 bases, and 18 bases stayed unmatched. Germline CDR1 is MNHNS and CDR2 is SASEGT. Here the CDR3 reads CASTTTGLAGVRGGEQFF. The DNA of the CDR3 is TGTGCCAGCACAACCACCGGACTAGCGGGAGTCAGGGGAGGTGAGCAGTTCTTC.

The chain uses TRBV11-2 and TRBJ1-1; D remains unclear. Germline CDR1 and CDR2: SGHAT and FQNNGV. The CDR3 runs 16 residues. V gave up 1 base and J gave up 2 bases, with 14 bases separating them. In nucleotides, the CDR3 is TGTGCCAGCAGCTTAGGTATTGAGATTCGAAACACTGAAGCTTTCTTT. Its protein is CASSLGIEIRNTEAFF.

The gene calls are TRBV6-1 and TRBJ1-3, with 7 bases matching TRBD1. J gave up 4 bases and V 5 bases, and 11 bases lay outside the gene matches. Per germline, CDR1 MNHNS and CDR2 SASEGT. The CDR3 runs 16 residues. The CDR3 loop reads CASSKGQILFGNTIYF. The CDR3, as DNA: TGTGCCAGCAGTAAGGGACAGATTCTCTTCGGAAACACCATATATTTT.

Only a few counts were recorded for this clonotype. V and J are TRBV29-1 and TRBJ1-1, with 9 bases identical to TRBD1. Trimming at V came to 6 bases and at J to 11 bases, leaving 4 bases not matched to a gene. From germline, CDR1 is SQVTM and CDR2 ANQGSEA. There are 10 residues in the CDR3. CDR3 in DNA: TGCAGCGTGAGACAGGGGGAGGCTTTCTTT. As protein: CSVRQGEAFF.

This clonotype came up many times. The V gene is TRBV6-1, the J gene TRBJ2-1; 9 nucleotides agree with TRBD2. The CDR3 runs 15 residues. The V gene end was trimmed by 6 bases and the J gene end by 2 bases; junction bases not matched to a gene: 5. Germline lookup yields CDR1 MNHNS and CDR2 SASEGT. The CDR3 DNA follows: TGTGCCAGCAGCCTACTAGCGGGTCCCTACAATGAGCAGTTCTTC. Amino acid sequence: CASSLLAGPYNEQFF.

This clonotype was counted a few times. V and J are TRBV9 and TRBJ1-4; D not certain. The V end was cut by 3 bases, the J end by 0 bases, with 9 bases between. The CDR3 totals 15 residues. Germline V lookup: CDR1 SGDLS, CDR2 YYNGEE. The DNA for the CDR3 is TGTGCCAGCAGCGAAGGTGGGGCAACTAATGAAAAACTGTTTTTT. It is translated as CASSEGGATNEKLFF. The entire variable domain, with the rest obtained from reference TRBV9 and TRBJ1-4, is as follows: DSGVTQTPKHLITATGQRVTLRCSPRSGDLSVYWYQQSLDQGLQFLIQYYNGEERAKGNILERFSAQQFPDLHSELNLSSLELGDSALYFCASSEGGATNEKLFFGSGTQLSVL.

This chain joins TRBV28 and TRBJ2-7; TRBD1 matches 9 bases. The length of the CDR3 is 14 residues. V dropped 3 bases and J dropped 6; count of bases not matched to a gene: 6. Looked up from germline, CDR1 is MDHEN and CDR2 is SYDVKM. The DNA of the CDR3 is TGTGCCAGCAGTTTTTCCCGGACAGGGGCCGAGCAGTACTTC. Its translation: CASSFSRTGAEQYF. The variable domain in full, with the rest retrieved from reference TRBV28 and TRBJ2-7, is DVKVTQSSRYLVKRTGEKVFLECVQDMDHENMFWYRQDPGLGLRLIYFSYDVKMKEKGDIPEGYSVSREKKERFSLILESASTNQTSMYLCASSFSRTGAEQYFGPGTRLTVT.